Detailed here is one T cell receptor beta chain. Antigen: not known. These data are taken from a study of blood T cells in healthy people across ages. General study points: Unsorted PBMCs blocked a conclusive comparison of naive and antigen-experienced cells. With naive T cell percentage, TCR beta diversity showed a strong correlation.

A sample-barcoded 5' primer and a J-beta primer mix were used in a second PCR of roughly 7 to 11 cycles. Template switching added a 12-random-nucleotide identifier to every cDNA molecule. TCRdb reprocessed the 5' RACE reads with MiXCR, giving one entry per CDR3 protein. The table includes roughly 2 million distinct CDR3 sequences, less than 50% detected once. CDR3 length: 11 residues. CDR1 is MNHEY, CDR2 SVGAGI, per germline. Trimming left V 4 bases short and J 12 bases short, with 10 bases between. No fewer than 5 micrograms of total RNA were isolated from every sample. The source material was blood. This rearrangement joins TRBV6-5 to TRBJ2-1; D is uncertain. The TCR sequence derives from a woman in her forties in good health. CDR3 protein: CASSLLHGQFF. CDR3 in DNA: TGTGCCAGCAGTTTGTTACATGGGCAGTTCTTC.